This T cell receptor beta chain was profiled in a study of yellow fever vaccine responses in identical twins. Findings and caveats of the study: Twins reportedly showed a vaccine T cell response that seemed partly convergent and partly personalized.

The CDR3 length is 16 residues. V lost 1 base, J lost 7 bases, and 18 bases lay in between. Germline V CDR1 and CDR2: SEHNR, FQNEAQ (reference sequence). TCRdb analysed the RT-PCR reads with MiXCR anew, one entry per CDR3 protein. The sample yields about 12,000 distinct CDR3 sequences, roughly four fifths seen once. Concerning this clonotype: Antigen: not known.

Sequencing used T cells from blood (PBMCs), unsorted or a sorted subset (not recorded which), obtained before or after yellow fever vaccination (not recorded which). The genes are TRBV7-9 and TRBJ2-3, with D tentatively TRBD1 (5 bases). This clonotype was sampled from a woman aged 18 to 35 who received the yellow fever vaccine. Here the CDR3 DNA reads TGTGCCAGCAGCTTAGACGCAGGGCGCGTCCTAAATACGCAGTATTTT. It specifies CASSLDAGRVLNTQYF.